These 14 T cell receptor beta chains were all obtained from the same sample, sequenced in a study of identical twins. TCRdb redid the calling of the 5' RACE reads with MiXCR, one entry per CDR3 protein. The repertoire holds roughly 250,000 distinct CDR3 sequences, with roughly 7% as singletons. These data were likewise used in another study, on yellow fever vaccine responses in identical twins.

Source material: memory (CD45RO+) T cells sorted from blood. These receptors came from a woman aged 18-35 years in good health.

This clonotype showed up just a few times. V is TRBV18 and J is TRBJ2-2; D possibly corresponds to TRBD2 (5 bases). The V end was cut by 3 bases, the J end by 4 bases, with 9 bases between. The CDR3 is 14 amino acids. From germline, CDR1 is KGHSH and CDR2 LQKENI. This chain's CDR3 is CASSPAGSTGELFF. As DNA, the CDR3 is TGTGCCAGCTCACCGGCGGGCAGCACCGGGGAGCTGTTTTTT.

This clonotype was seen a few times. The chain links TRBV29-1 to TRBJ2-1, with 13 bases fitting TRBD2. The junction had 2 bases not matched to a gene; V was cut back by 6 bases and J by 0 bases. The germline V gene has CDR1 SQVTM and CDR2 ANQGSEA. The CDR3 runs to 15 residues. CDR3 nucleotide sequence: TGCAGCGTCAGGACTAGCGGGAGCTCCTACAATGAGCAGTTCTTC. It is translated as CSVRTSGSSYNEQFF.

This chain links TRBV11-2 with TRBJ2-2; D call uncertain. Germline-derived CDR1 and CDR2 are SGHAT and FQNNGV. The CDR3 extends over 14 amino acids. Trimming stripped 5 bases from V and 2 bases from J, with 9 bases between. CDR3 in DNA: TGTGCCAGCAGCCTGACACACAACACCGGGGAGCTGTTTTTT. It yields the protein CASSLTHNTGELFF.

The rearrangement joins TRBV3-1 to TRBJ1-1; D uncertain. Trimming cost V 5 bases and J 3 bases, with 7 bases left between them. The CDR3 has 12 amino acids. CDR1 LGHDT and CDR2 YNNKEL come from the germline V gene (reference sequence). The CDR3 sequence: CASSTHDTEAFF. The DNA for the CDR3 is TGTGCCAGCAGCACACATGACACTGAAGCTTTCTTT.

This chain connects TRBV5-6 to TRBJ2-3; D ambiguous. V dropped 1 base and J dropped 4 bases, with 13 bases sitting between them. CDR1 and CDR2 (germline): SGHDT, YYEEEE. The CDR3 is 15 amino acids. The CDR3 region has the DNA TGTGCCAGCAGCTTGAGACCCCCCAAGGCAGATACGCAGTATTTT. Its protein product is CASSLRPPKADTQYF.

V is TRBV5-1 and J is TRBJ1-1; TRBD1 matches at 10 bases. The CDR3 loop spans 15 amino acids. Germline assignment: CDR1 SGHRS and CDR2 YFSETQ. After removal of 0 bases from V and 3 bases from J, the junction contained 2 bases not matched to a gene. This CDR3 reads CASSLAGTGDTEAFF. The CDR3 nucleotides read TGCGCCAGCAGCTTGGCCGGGACAGGGGACACTGAAGCTTTCTTT.

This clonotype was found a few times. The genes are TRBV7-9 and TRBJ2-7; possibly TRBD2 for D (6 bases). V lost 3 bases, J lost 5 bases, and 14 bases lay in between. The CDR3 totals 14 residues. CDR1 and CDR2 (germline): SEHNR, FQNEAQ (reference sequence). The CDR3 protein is CASSLGLPGNEQYF. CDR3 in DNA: TGTGCCAGCAGCTTGGGACTGCCGGGGAACGAGCAGTACTTC.

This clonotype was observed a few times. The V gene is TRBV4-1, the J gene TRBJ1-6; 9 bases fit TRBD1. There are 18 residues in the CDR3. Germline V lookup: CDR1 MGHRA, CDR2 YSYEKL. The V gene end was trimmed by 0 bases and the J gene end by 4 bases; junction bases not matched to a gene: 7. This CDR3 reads CASSQDPDRGIYNSPLHF. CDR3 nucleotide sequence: TGCGCCAGCAGCCAAGACCCAGACAGGGGGATTTATAATTCACCCCTCCACTTT.

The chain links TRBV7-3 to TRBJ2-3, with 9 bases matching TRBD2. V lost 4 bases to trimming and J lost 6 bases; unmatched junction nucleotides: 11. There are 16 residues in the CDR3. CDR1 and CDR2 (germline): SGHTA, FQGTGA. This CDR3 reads CASSYEGGRARDTQYF. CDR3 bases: TGTGCCAGCAGCTATGAAGGCGGGAGGGCAAGGGATACGCAGTATTTT. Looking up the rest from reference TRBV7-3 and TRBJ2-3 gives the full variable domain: GAGVSQTPSNKVTEKGKYVELRCDPISGHTALYWYRQSLGQGPEFLIYFQGTGAADDSGLPNDRFFAVRPEGSVSTLKIQRTERGDSAVYLCASSYEGGRARDTQYFGPGTRLTVL.

The CDR3 spells CASSQPDRAETQYF. Here the CDR3 DNA reads TGTGCCAGCAGCCAGCCGGACAGGGCAGAGACCCAGTACTTC. The V gene is TRBV3-1, the J gene TRBJ2-5; 8 nucleotides align to TRBD1. Germline values: CDR1 LGHDT, CDR2 YNNKEL (reference sequence). V lost 3 bases to trimming and J lost 4 bases; unmatched junction nucleotides: 4. The CDR3 covers 14 residues.

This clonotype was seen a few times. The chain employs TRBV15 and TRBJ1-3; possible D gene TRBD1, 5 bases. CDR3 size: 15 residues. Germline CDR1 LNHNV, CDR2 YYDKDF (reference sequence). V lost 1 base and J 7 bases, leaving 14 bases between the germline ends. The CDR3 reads CATSRGRDGGNTIYF. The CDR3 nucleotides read TGTGCCACCAGCAGAGGACGGGACGGAGGGAACACCATATATTTT.

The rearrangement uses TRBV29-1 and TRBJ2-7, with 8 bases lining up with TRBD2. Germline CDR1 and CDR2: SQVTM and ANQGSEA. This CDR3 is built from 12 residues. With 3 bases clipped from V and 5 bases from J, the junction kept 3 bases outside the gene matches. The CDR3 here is CSVDAGLDEQYF. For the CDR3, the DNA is TGCAGCGTTGACGCGGGACTAGACGAGCAGTACTTC.

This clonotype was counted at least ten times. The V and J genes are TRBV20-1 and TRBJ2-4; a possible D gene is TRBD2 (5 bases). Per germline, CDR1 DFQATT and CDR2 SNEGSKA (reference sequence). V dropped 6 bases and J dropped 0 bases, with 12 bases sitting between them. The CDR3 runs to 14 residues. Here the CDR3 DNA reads TGCAGTGCGAGGGATAGCCTAGCCAAAAACATTCAGTACTTC. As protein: CSARDSLAKNIQYF.

The CDR3 spells CASSHTTGLETQYF. The CDR3, as DNA: TGTGCCAGCAGCCACACGACAGGGTTGGAGACCCAGTACTTC. This chain connects TRBV9 to TRBJ2-5, with 7 bases matching TRBD1. There are 14 residues in the CDR3. The junction had 8 bases not matched to a gene; V was cut back by 4 bases and J by 5 bases. Germline lookup yields CDR1 SGDLS and CDR2 YYNGEE. Full variable domain (missing parts from reference TRBV9 and TRBJ2-5): DSGVTQTPKHLITATGQRVTLRCSPRSGDLSVYWYQQSLDQGLQFLIQYYNGEERAKGNILERFSAQQFPDLHSELNLSSLELGDSALYFCASSHTTGLETQYFGPGTRLLVL.